The rows below give T cell receptor beta chains drawn from one sample of a study of shared clonotypes between healthy human individuals. This table comes from immunoSEQ multiplex PCR, and its TCRdb copy is limited to in-frame clones, with some not included. The sample lists about 1.5 million clones, about 98% seen once, with about 0.4% in the top ten. Specimen: naive CD4+ T cells sorted from blood. Receptor source: a man aged 25 to 45 in good health. CDR3s include the opening cysteine and the closing phenylalanine or tryptophan. A D gene is named only where the DNA matches it firmly. Clone size is given for some rows only: seen once, a few or many times, or a class if the clone is expanded.

clone_size	v_call	d_call	j_call	cdr3_nt	cdr3_aa
.	TRBV5-5	.	TRBJ2-1	TGTGCCAGCAGCTTGGCGTACAGACCGCAAGGGAACAATGAGCAGTTCTTC	CASSLAYRPQGNNEQFF
.	TRBV18	.	TRBJ2-5	TGTGCCAGCTCACCACTCTCCAGGGACCAAGAGACCCAGTACTTC	CASSPLSRDQETQYF
.	TRBV28	TRBD2	TRBJ2-7	TGTGCCAGCAGTCTCCCCCGGGGGGGGTTGAACGAGCAGTACTTC	CASSLPRGGLNEQYF
once	TRBV2	TRBD1	TRBJ1-5	TGTGCCAGCAATGGGGACAGGCTGACTCAGCCCCAGCATTTT	CASNGDRLTQPQHF
.	TRBV18	TRBD2	TRBJ2-7	TGTGCCAGCTCACCAATTGCTTTCGCGGGAGGGCCCTACGAGCAGTACTTC	CASSPIAFAGGPYEQYF
.	TRBV2	TRBD1	TRBJ1-1	TGTGCCAGCAGTCGCCGGGACAGGAACACTGAAGCTTTCTTT	CASSRRDRNTEAFF
.	TRBV10-1	TRBD1	TRBJ1-1	TGCGCCAGCAGTGAGGGACAGGGGCTGAGCGCTTTCTTT	CASSEGQGLSAFF
.	TRBV11-3	.	TRBJ2-5	TGTGCCAGCAGCTTAGATAGCCAAGAGACCCAGTACTTC	CASSLDSQETQYF
.	TRBV5-4	TRBD1	TRBJ2-1	TGTGCCAGCAGCATCGACAGGGCCGATGAGCAGTTCTTC	CASSIDRADEQFF
.	TRBV10-2	TRBD2	TRBJ2-2	TGCGCCAGCAGAGGACTAGCGGGGGCGAACACCGGGGAGCTGTTTTTT	CASRGLAGANTGELFF
.	TRBV5-1	.	TRBJ1-1	TGCGCCAGCAGCATACCAGGGTCGGCGAACACTGAAGCTTTCTTT	CASSIPGSANTEAFF
.	TRBV2	.	TRBJ2-5	TGTGCCAGCACCCCCGGAGGGGCTCAAGAGACCCAGTACTTC	CASTPGGAQETQYF
.	TRBV7-2	.	TRBJ2-7	TGTGCCAGCAGCTTAGGGGGCCACTGGGAGCAGTACTTC	CASSLGGHWEQYF
.	TRBV6-5	TRBD1	TRBJ2-7	TGTGCCAGCCGGAGGACAGGGGCTAAAGAGCAGTACTTC	CASRRTGAKEQYF
.	TRBV14	TRBD1	TRBJ1-4	TGTGCCAGCAGCCAAAACCAGGGGGTTAATGAAAAACTGTTTTTT	CASSQNQGVNEKLFF
.	TRBV9	.	TRBJ2-7	TGTGCCAGCAGCGTAGGCCCTACAACCGAGCAGTACTTC	CASSVGPTTEQYF
.	TRBV5-4	TRBD2	TRBJ2-3	TGTGCCAGCAGCTCACTAGCGGCCACGCAGTATTTT	CASSSLAATQYF
.	TRBV6-5	TRBD1	TRBJ2-7	TGTGCCAGCAGTTATTCGACAGGGGCCTACGAGCAGTACTTC	CASSYSTGAYEQYF
.	TRBV5-1	.	TRBJ2-3	TGCGCCAGCAGCCTGGAAGGCAGTGACGCAGATACGCAGTATTTT	CASSLEGSDADTQYF